The 10 T cell receptor beta chains in this list originate from one sample, sequenced in a study of circulating and synovial CD4+ cells in juvenile arthritis. Some clones are missing from TCRdb's copy, which holds only in-frame ones; the method was immunoSEQ multiplex PCR. The table lists approximately 15,000 clones, approximately 90% of them singletons, with less than 0.95% in the top ten. Input material: CD4+ T cells from blood. The source of these receptors is a human donor with juvenile idiopathic arthritis.

A note on this clone: The germline gene is not matched at one end of the junction; a read error may be the cause. V and J are TRBV27 and TRBJ1-6, with 10 bases identical to TRBD1. The CDR3 has 17 amino acids. The germline gives CDR1 MNHEY, CDR2 SMNVEV (reference sequence). The CDR3 sequence: CASSLGQGSTYNSPLHF. CDR3 nucleotide sequence: TGTGCCAGCAGCCTGGGACAGGGGAGCACCTATAATTCCCCCCTCCACTTT.

The chain links TRBV14 to TRBJ2-3; D is perhaps TRBD1 (5 bases). Germline values: CDR1 SGHDN, CDR2 FVKESK. Trimming cost V 4 bases and J 6 bases, with 5 bases left between them. CDR3 length: 11 residues. The CDR3 here is CASSPGDTQYF. The CDR3 bases are TGTGCCAGCAGCCCAGGGGATACGCAGTATTTT.

V usage is TRBV7-9 and J usage is TRBJ2-7; a weak D match, TRBD1 (5 bases). The CDR3 is made up of 15 amino acids. V lost 1 base, J lost 2 bases, and 12 bases lay in between. Germline V lookup: CDR1 SEHNR, CDR2 FQNEAQ (reference sequence). This chain's CDR3 is CASSLGGSSTYEQYF. As DNA, the CDR3 is TGTGCCAGCAGCTTAGGGGGCAGCTCGACCTACGAGCAGTACTTC.

The V call is TRBV18, the J call TRBJ1-2; D gene uncertain. V lost 3 bases and J 8 bases, leaving 13 bases between the germline ends. This CDR3 comprises 13 residues. The germline V gene encodes CDR1 KGHSH and CDR2 LQKENI. CDR3 nucleotide sequence: TGTGCCAGCTCACCTACCCACGGGAACGGCTACACCTTC. Translating gives CASSPTHGNGYTF.

On this clone itself: Other DNA sequences in this specimen translate into the identical CDR3. This rearrangement joins TRBV19 to TRBJ1-3; no clear D. Germline V gene lookup returns CDR1 LNHDA and CDR2 SQIVND (reference sequence). V was shortened by 7 bases and J by 0 bases, with 13 bases between the two germline ends. The CDR3 runs to 15 residues. The CDR3 DNA follows: TGTGCCAGTAAAACTACCCCCTCCTCTGGAAACACCATATATTTT. Protein: CASKTTPSSGNTIYF.

The gene calls are TRBV10-3 and TRBJ2-7; TRBD2 aligns across 9 bases. Germline V gene sequence: CDR1 ENHRY, CDR2 SYGVKD. V shed 11 bases and J 4 bases; nucleotides not matched to a gene: 12. There are 14 residues in the CDR3. The CDR3 loop reads CASGQAGGGYEQYF. The DNA of the CDR3 is TGTGCCTCTGGGCAGGCGGGAGGGGGGTACGAGCAGTACTTC.

The CDR3 nucleotides read TGTGCCAGCAGCGGTAGAGTAACTGGGGGGGGCACCGGGGAGCTGTTTTTT. Translated: CASSGRVTGGGTGELFF. The chain is built from TRBV9 and TRBJ2-2; the match to TRBD2 covers 7 bases. Per the germline V gene, CDR1 is SGDLS and CDR2 is YYNGEE. The CDR3 spans 17 residues. J lost 4 bases, V lost 3 bases, and 12 bases had no gene match.

This sequence joins TRBV6-5 and TRBJ1-3, with a weak D call TRBD1 (6 bases). CDR3 length: 15 residues. Trimming pared 0 bases from V and 4 bases from J, leaving 10 bases between. Germline-derived CDR1 and CDR2 are MNHEY and SVGAGI. The CDR3 reads CASSYSGAGGNTIYF. As DNA, the CDR3 is TGTGCCAGCAGTTACTCGGGGGCAGGGGGAAACACCATATATTTT.

The chain employs TRBV30 and TRBJ1-6; TRBD1 is a possible D gene (5 bases). There are 14 residues in the CDR3. Germline-derived CDR1 and CDR2 are GTSNPN and SVGIG (reference sequence). Trimming left V 0 bases short and J 9 bases short, with 12 bases between. The CDR3 is CAWSVTFGGSPLHF. The CDR3 DNA sequence: TGTGCCTGGAGTGTAACCTTCGGGGGTTCACCCCTCCACTTT.

This chain connects TRBV7-9 to TRBJ2-5; maybe TRBD2 (6 bases). The CDR3 length is 14 residues. In germline, CDR1 is SEHNR, CDR2 FQNEAQ (reference sequence). V gave up 1 base and J gave up 5 bases, with 11 bases separating them. The CDR3 reads CASSLDTSRETQYF. DNA for the CDR3: TGTGCCAGCAGCTTAGATACTAGCCGGGAGACCCAGTACTTC.